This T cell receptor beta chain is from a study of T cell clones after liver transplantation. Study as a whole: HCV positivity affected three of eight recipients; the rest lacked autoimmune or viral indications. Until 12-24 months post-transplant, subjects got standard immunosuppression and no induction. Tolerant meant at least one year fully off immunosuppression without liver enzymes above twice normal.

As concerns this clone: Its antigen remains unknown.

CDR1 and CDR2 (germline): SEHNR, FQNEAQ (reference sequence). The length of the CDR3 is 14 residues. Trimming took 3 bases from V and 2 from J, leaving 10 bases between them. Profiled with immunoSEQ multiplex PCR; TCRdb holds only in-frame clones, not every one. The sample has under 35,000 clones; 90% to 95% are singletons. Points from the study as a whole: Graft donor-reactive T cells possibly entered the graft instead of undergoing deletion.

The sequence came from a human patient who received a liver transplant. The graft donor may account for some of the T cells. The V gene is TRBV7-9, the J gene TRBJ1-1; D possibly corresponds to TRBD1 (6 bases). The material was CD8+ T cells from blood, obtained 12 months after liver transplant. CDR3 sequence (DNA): TGTGCCAGCAGCTTGACCGGGACAAACACTGAAGCTTTCTTT. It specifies CASSLTGTNTEAFF. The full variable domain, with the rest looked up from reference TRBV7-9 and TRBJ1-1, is DTGVSQNPRHKITKRGQNVTFRCDPISEHNRLYWYRQTLGQGPEFLTYFQNEAQLEKSRLLSDRFSAERPKGSFSTLEIQRTEQGDSAMYLCASSLTGTNTEAFFGQGTRLTVV.